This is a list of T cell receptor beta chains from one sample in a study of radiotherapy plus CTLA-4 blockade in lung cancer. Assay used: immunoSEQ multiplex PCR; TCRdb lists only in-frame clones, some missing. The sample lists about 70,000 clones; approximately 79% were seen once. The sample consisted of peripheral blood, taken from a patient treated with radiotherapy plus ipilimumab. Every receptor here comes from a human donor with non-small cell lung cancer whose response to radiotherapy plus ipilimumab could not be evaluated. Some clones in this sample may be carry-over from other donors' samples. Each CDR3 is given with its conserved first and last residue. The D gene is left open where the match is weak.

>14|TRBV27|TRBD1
CASSPGGSRDTQYF
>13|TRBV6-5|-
CASKRGGNTEAFF
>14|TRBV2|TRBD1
CASLPGTGSDIQYF
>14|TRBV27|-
CASSLRQVGYEQYF
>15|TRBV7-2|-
CASSLGQNSNQPQHF
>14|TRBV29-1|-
CSVAGRQGEYEQYF
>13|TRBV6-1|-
CASSEILDQPQHF
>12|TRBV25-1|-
CASQGSGNTIYF
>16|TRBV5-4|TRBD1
CASSQEPGQGDSRSFF
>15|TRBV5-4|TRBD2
CASSSRGVLPNEQFF
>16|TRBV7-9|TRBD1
CASSTRTGGSTGELFF
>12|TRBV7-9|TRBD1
CASSGTGVEAFF
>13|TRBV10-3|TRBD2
CAIGRAGGNEQFF
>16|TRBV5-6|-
CASSLNSLRLSYEQYF
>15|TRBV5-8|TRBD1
CASSPGQGSADTQYF
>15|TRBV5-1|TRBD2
CATRTSGGKTGELFF
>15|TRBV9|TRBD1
CASSRDRAPPTEAFF
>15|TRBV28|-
CASSPGTLEAQPQHF
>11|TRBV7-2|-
CASSPGYSYTF
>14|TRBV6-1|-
CASSDKGVGYGYTF
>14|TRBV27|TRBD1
CASRPNRGGSEQYF
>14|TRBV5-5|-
CASSFLRWANEQFF
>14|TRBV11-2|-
CASSRDLGGETQYF
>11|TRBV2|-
CAWGAGTEAFF
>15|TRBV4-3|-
CASSPGHLGANVLTF
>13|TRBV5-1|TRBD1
CASSHGTDNEQFF
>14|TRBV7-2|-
CASSLVPGSQTQHF
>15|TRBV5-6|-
CASSLRQGRGDTQYF
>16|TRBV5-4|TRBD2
CASSPGGAGGDNEQFF
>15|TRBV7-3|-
CASSLGGADTDEQFF
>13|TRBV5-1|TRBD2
CASSLEAGGGWFF
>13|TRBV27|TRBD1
CASSRDRSYEQYF
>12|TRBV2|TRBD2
CASSAGGETQYF
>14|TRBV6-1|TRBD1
CASRKGQGDYGYTF
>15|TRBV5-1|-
CASSLDGGRREKLFF
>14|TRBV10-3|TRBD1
CAISSDRGEETQYF
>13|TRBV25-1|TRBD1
CASSDGTVYEQYF
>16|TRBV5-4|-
CASSPAQVGLQETQYF
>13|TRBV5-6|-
CASSLAFSNEQFF
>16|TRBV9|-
CASSVATGQINTEAFF
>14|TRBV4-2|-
CASSPGSLPYGYTF
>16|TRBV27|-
CASSLSAAYSGNTIYF
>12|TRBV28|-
CASSTPTSEAFF
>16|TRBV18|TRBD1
CASSLQGAWNTDTQYF
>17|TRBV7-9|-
CASSTLTGLSGANVLTF
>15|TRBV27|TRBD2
CASSLSGRFQETQYF
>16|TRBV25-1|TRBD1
CASSPWGTVSNYGYTF
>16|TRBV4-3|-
CASSQVEGAEYNEQFF